This is a list of T cell receptor beta chains from one sample in a study of CD8+CD57+ T cells in acquired aplastic anemia. A single record per CDR3 protein comes from TCRdb applying MiXCR to the reads. This sample carries about 400,000 distinct CDR3 sequences, about two thirds of them seen once, and the ten largest clones take 4%. Sequenced material: sorted CD4+, CD8+, or CD8+CD57+ T cells (not recorded which) from PBMCs. The receptors derive from a human donor in good health, serving as a control. CDR3s include the opening cysteine and the closing phenylalanine or tryptophan. Each record gives: J gene, V gene, clone size, D gene, CDR3 protein, CDR3 DNA. The D gene is left open where the match is weak. The listing skips clone size in some rows; elsewhere it reads once, few, many or a size class.

J gene: TRBJ2-1
V gene: TRBV5-1
clone size: once
D gene: NA
CDR3 protein: CASSLYGTGNEQFF
CDR3 DNA: TGCGCCAGCAGCTTGTACGGGACGGGCAATGAGCAGTTCTTC

J gene: TRBJ2-3
V gene: TRBV30
clone size: NA
D gene: NA
CDR3 protein: CAWSRSTRSSTDTQYF
CDR3 DNA: TGTGCCTGGAGTAGGAGCACGCGCTCTAGCACAGATACGCAGTATTTT

J gene: TRBJ2-6
V gene: TRBV7-8
clone size: NA
D gene: TRBD1
CDR3 protein: CASSPGTGHYGEYVLTF
CDR3 DNA: TGTGCCAGCAGTCCCGGGACAGGACACTACGGGGAGTACGTCCTGACTTTC

J gene: TRBJ2-1
V gene: TRBV24-1
clone size: NA
D gene: NA
CDR3 protein: CATSDGTASGLHF
CDR3 DNA: TGTGCCACCAGTGACGGGACTGCCAGCGGACTGCACTTC

J gene: TRBJ2-5
V gene: TRBV9
clone size: NA
D gene: NA
CDR3 protein: CASSVATDNTESF
CDR3 DNA: TGTGCCAGCAGCGTAGCTACAGACAACACTGAGTCCTTC

J gene: TRBJ2-7
V gene: TRBV6-5
clone size: many
D gene: NA
CDR3 protein: CASSYYRNGGEQYF
CDR3 DNA: TGTGCCAGCAGTTACTATCGCAACGGAGGCGAGCAGTACTTC

J gene: TRBJ2-5
V gene: TRBV2
clone size: NA
D gene: NA
CDR3 protein: CASSFTGCQETQYF
CDR3 DNA: TGTGCCAGCAGCTTCACAGGTTGCCAAGAGACCCAGTACTTC

J gene: TRBJ2-5
V gene: TRBV7-2
clone size: NA
D gene: TRBD1
CDR3 protein: CASSWDRGSVETQYF
CDR3 DNA: TGTGCCAGCTCCTGGGACAGGGGGTCCGTGGAGACCCAGTACTTC

J gene: TRBJ2-5
V gene: TRBV6-6
clone size: few
D gene: TRBD2
CDR3 protein: CASRGTSGGRQETQYF
CDR3 DNA: TGTGCCAGCAGGGGGACTAGCGGGGGCCGCCAAGAGACCCAGTACTTC

J gene: TRBJ1-2
V gene: TRBV15
clone size: NA
D gene: TRBD1
CDR3 protein: CASSLTRGQGVYTF
CDR3 DNA: TGTGCCAGCAGCTTGACCCGGGGACAGGGTGTTTACACCTTC

J gene: TRBJ2-7
V gene: TRBV7-3
clone size: NA
D gene: NA
CDR3 protein: CASSLGIRGGSPGQYF
CDR3 DNA: TGTGCCAGCAGCTTAGGAATCAGGGGGGGTTCGCCGGGGCAGTACTTC

J gene: TRBJ1-4
V gene: TRBV6-6
clone size: many
D gene: TRBD1
CDR3 protein: CASSYSGTDEKLFF
CDR3 DNA: TGTGCCAGCAGTTACTCGGGGACAGACGAAAAACTGTTTTTT

J gene: TRBJ2-6
V gene: TRBV20-1
clone size: NA
D gene: NA
CDR3 protein: CSARDAGDRGANVLTF
CDR3 DNA: TGCAGTGCTAGAGACGCAGGGGACCGTGGGGCCAACGTCCTGACTTTC

J gene: TRBJ1-3
V gene: TRBV5-1
clone size: NA
D gene: NA
CDR3 protein: CASSRGRETYGNTIYF
CDR3 DNA: TGTGCCAGCAGCAGAGGTAGAGAGACCTATGGAAACACCATATATTTT

J gene: TRBJ1-4
V gene: TRBV5-6
clone size: NA
D gene: NA
CDR3 protein: CASSLAGSGSREKLFF
CDR3 DNA: TGTGCCAGCAGCTTGGCAGGGTCAGGGAGTCGCGAAAAACTGTTTTTT

J gene: TRBJ2-1
V gene: TRBV7-2
clone size: many
D gene: NA
CDR3 protein: CASSLGGTLRQFF
CDR3 DNA: TGTGCCAGCAGCTTAGGGGGGACCCTAAGGCAGTTCTTC

J gene: TRBJ2-5
V gene: TRBV19
clone size: NA
D gene: NA
CDR3 protein: CASSIWPNTDTQYF
CDR3 DNA: TGTGCCAGTAGTATATGGCCCAACACAGATACCCAGTACTTC

J gene: TRBJ2-7
V gene: TRBV2
clone size: NA
D gene: TRBD1
CDR3 protein: CASRGTVTYEQYF
CDR3 DNA: TGTGCCAGCAGAGGGACAGTCACCTACGAGCAGTACTTC

J gene: TRBJ1-1
V gene: TRBV9
clone size: NA
D gene: NA
CDR3 protein: CASSEASQQGGFF
CDR3 DNA: TGTGCCAGCAGCGAAGCTTCCCAGCAGGGAGGTTTCTTT

J gene: TRBJ1-6
V gene: TRBV7-2
clone size: NA
D gene: NA
CDR3 protein: CASSLRGAADTQYSPLHF
CDR3 DNA: TGTGCCAGCAGCTTAAGGGGGGCTGCAGATACGCAGTATTCACCCCTCCACTTT

J gene: TRBJ1-5
V gene: TRBV7-2
clone size: many
D gene: NA
CDR3 protein: CASSLEAGLGQPQHF
CDR3 DNA: TGTGCCAGCAGCTTAGAGGCAGGGCTGGGTCAGCCCCAGCATTTT

J gene: TRBJ2-3
V gene: TRBV7-2
clone size: NA
D gene: TRBD2
CDR3 protein: CASRNSAGGKTDTQYF
CDR3 DNA: TGTGCCAGCAGAAATAGCGCGGGGGGGAAGACAGATACGCAGTATTTT

J gene: TRBJ2-5
V gene: TRBV7-2
clone size: NA
D gene: TRBD2
CDR3 protein: CASSSGGGDQPQQYF
CDR3 DNA: TGTGCCAGCAGCTCCGGGGGAGGGGATCAACCGCAGCAGTACTTC

J gene: TRBJ2-6
V gene: TRBV4-3
clone size: many
D gene: NA
CDR3 protein: CASSQEVVRFSGANVLTF
CDR3 DNA: TGCGCCAGCAGCCAAGAAGTAGTCCGCTTCTCTGGGGCCAACGTCCTGACTTTC

J gene: TRBJ1-3
V gene: TRBV29-1
clone size: NA
D gene: NA
CDR3 protein: CSVRLGNTIYF
CDR3 DNA: TGCAGCGTTCGTTTGGGAAACACCATATATTTT

J gene: TRBJ2-7
V gene: TRBV7-2
clone size: NA
D gene: TRBD1
CDR3 protein: CASSLGRRGRSDAQYF
CDR3 DNA: TGTGCCAGCAGCTTAGGGCGCAGGGGGCGTTCCGACGCGCAGTACTTC

J gene: TRBJ2-7
V gene: TRBV20-1
clone size: NA
D gene: TRBD2
CDR3 protein: CSASRGGGEYF
CDR3 DNA: TGCAGTGCTTCCCGGGGGGGCGGGGAGTACTTC

J gene: TRBJ2-5
V gene: TRBV20-1
clone size: NA
D gene: TRBD1
CDR3 protein: CSADGQGTRNYF
CDR3 DNA: TGCAGTGCCGACGGACAGGGCACCCGTAACTACTTC

J gene: TRBJ1-1
V gene: TRBV29-1
clone size: NA
D gene: TRBD1
CDR3 protein: CSVVDRGGTEAFF
CDR3 DNA: TGCAGCGTGGTGGACAGGGGAGGCACTGAAGCTTTCTTT

J gene: TRBJ1-2
V gene: TRBV3-1
clone size: many
D gene: NA
CDR3 protein: CASSQGGGSNYGYTF
CDR3 DNA: TGTGCCAGCAGCCAAGGAGGGGGAAGTAACTATGGCTACACCTTC

J gene: TRBJ2-7
V gene: TRBV7-9
clone size: many
D gene: TRBD1
CDR3 protein: CASSPWPGQGGRVGYEQYF
CDR3 DNA: TGTGCCAGCAGCCCATGGCCGGGACAGGGTGGAAGGGTAGGCTACGAGCAGTACTTC

J gene: TRBJ2-6
V gene: TRBV9
clone size: many
D gene: NA
CDR3 protein: CASSRTQGTGANVLTF
CDR3 DNA: TGTGCCAGCAGCCGCACCCAGGGGACTGGGGCCAACGTCCTGACTTTC

J gene: TRBJ1-5
V gene: TRBV20-1
clone size: NA
D gene: TRBD1
CDR3 protein: CSARDGQARDQPQHF
CDR3 DNA: TGCAGTGCTAGGGATGGACAGGCCCGAGATCAGCCCCAGCATTTT

J gene: TRBJ2-3
V gene: TRBV9
clone size: NA
D gene: NA
CDR3 protein: CASSVQELSETQYF
CDR3 DNA: TGTGCCAGCAGCGTCCAGGAGTTGTCGGAGACGCAGTATTTT

J gene: TRBJ1-5
V gene: TRBV20-1
clone size: NA
D gene: NA
CDR3 protein: CSARGHRAQPQHF
CDR3 DNA: TGCAGTGCTAGAGGGCACAGGGCACAGCCCCAGCATTTT

J gene: TRBJ1-1
V gene: TRBV15
clone size: NA
D gene: TRBD1
CDR3 protein: CATSIGDRNTEAFF
CDR3 DNA: TGTGCCACCAGCATAGGGGACAGGAACACTGAAGCTTTCTTT

J gene: TRBJ1-1
V gene: TRBV10-3
clone size: NA
D gene: NA
CDR3 protein: CAIRDSNMNTEAFF
CDR3 DNA: TGTGCCATCAGGGACAGTAACATGAACACTGAAGCTTTCTTT

J gene: TRBJ2-7
V gene: TRBV20-1
clone size: NA
D gene: TRBD2
CDR3 protein: CSAPGLDADEQYF
CDR3 DNA: TGCAGTGCCCCGGGACTAGACGCCGACGAGCAGTACTTC

J gene: TRBJ2-5
V gene: TRBV20-1
clone size: NA
D gene: NA
CDR3 protein: CSVEAGGVVETQYF
CDR3 DNA: TGCAGTGTTGAAGCTGGCGGGGTTGTCGAGACCCAGTACTTC

J gene: TRBJ2-7
V gene: TRBV20-1
clone size: NA
D gene: NA
CDR3 protein: CSARSRPNYEQYF
CDR3 DNA: TGCAGTGCTAGAAGCAGGCCTAACTACGAGCAGTACTTC

J gene: TRBJ2-6
V gene: TRBV20-1
clone size: NA
D gene: NA
CDR3 protein: CSARPAGAETNVLTF
CDR3 DNA: TGCAGTGCCAGGCCGGCTGGGGCAGAGACCAACGTCCTGACTTTC

J gene: TRBJ2-7
V gene: TRBV20-1
clone size: NA
D gene: NA
CDR3 protein: CSARDTGSAGNEQYF
CDR3 DNA: TGCAGTGCTAGAGACACAGGGTCAGCTGGCAACGAGCAGTACTTC

J gene: TRBJ2-3
V gene: TRBV11-3
clone size: NA
D gene: NA
CDR3 protein: CASSLEARLDTQYF
CDR3 DNA: TGTGCCAGCAGCTTAGAGGCCAGGCTAGATACGCAGTATTTT